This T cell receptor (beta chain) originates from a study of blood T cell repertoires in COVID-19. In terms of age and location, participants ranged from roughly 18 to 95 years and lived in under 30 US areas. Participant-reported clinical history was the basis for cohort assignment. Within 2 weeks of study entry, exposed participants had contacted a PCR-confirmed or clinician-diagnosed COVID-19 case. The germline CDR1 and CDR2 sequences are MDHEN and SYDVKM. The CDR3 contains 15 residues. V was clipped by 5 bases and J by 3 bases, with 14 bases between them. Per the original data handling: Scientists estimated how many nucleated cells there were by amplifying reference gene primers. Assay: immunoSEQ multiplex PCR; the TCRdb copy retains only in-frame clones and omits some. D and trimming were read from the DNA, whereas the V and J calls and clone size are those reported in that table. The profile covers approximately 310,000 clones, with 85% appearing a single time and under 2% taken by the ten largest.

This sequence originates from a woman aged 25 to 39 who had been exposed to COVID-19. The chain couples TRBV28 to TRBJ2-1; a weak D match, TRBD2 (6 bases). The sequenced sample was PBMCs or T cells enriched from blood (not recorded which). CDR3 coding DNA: TGTGCCAGCAGTCTTGACACGCGGGGCTACAATGAGCAGTTCTTC. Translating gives CASSLDTRGYNEQFF. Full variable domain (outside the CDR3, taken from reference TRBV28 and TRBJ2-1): DVKVTQSSRYLVKRTGEKVFLECVQDMDHENMFWYRQDPGLGLRLIYFSYDVKMKEKGDIPEGYSVSREKKERFSLILESASTNQTSMYLCASSLDTRGYNEQFFGPGTRLTVL.